This TCR beta chain was profiled in a study of shared clonotypes between healthy human individuals. Findings and caveats of the study: Across a handful of donors, naive CD4 shared about 5%, naive CD8 around 3.8%, memory CD4 approximately 2.5%, memory CD8 0.35% to 0.5%. Clonotypes shared by all four sorted-subset donors had higher generation probabilities than non-shared clonotypes.

Assay used: immunoSEQ multiplex PCR; TCRdb lists only in-frame clones, some missing. The table records around 580,000 clones, about 98% of them present only once. This CDR3 has 16 amino acids. Between the trimmed V and J ends, which lost 7 bases and 3 bases, there was a span of 20 bases. Naive CD8 cells comprised CD45RO-negative, CCR7-positively selected cells, excluding terminally differentiated effector memory CD45RA+ cells. As for this clone: Its antigen is still unknown.

The gene calls are TRBV5-3 and TRBJ2-1; TRBD1 might be the D (5 bases). TRBV5-3 is recorded as an ORF, its role being uncertain. This clonotype was sampled from a man aged 25-40 years in good health. The sequencing input was naive CD8+ T cells sorted from blood. CDR3: CARPRKGLTIYNEQFF. In nucleotides, the CDR3 is TGTGCCAGACCAAGGAAGGGGCTCACAATCTACAATGAGCAGTTCTTC.